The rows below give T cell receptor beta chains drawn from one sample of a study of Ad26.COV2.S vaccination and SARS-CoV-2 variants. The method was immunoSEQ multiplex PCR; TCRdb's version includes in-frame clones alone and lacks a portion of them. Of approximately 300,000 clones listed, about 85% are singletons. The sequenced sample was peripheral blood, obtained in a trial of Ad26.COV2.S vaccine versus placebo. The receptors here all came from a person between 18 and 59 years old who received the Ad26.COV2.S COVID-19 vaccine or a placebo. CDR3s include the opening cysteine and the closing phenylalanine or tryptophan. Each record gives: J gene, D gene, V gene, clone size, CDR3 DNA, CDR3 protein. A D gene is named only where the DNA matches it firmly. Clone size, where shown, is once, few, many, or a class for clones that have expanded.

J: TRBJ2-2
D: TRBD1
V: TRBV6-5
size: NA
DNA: TGTGCCAGCAGTCTGGGACAGGGAAACACCGGGGAGCTGTTTTTT
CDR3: CASSLGQGNTGELFF

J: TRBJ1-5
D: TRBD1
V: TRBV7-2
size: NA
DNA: TGTGCCAGCAGCTTATGGCAGGGGGGCAATCAGCCCCAGCATTTT
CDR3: CASSLWQGGNQPQHF

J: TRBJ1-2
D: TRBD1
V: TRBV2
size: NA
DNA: TGTGCCAGCAGTGTCGACAGGGCCCCAGGGTATGGCTACACCTTC
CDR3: CASSVDRAPGYGYTF

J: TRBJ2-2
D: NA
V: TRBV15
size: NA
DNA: TGTGCCACCAGCAGAGATCGGGGAACGAACACCGGGGAGCTGTTTTTT
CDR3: CATSRDRGTNTGELFF

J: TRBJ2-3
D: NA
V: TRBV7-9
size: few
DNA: TGTGCCAGCAGCGAACGGTCGAGGGAGGGGGCCACAGATACGCAGTATTTT
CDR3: CASSERSREGATDTQYF

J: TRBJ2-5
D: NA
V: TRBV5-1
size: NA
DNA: TGCGCCAGCAGCTTGGGGGTGGAAGAGACCCAGTACTTC
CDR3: CASSLGVEETQYF

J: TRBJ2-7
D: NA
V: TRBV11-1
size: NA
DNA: TGTGCCAGCAGCTTATCCCAGGGTCCCCTCTACGAGCAGTACTTC
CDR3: CASSLSQGPLYEQYF

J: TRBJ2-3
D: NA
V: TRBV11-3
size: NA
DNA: TGTGCCAGCAGCTCGGAGGGGGCAGGTACGCAGTATTTT
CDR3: CASSSEGAGTQYF

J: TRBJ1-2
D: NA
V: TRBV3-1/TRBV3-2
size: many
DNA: TGTGCCAGCAGCCATGTACGGGGAGGGAACTATGGCTACACCTTC
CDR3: CASSHVRGGNYGYTF

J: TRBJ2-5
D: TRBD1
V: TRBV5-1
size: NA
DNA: TGCGCCAGCAGCCCAACGGGACAGCAAGAGGCCCAGTACTTC
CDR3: CASSPTGQQEAQYF

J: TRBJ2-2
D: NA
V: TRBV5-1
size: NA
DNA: TGCGCCAGCAGCTTGGCGGGGGCGCGTAACACCGGGGAGCTGTTTTTT
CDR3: CASSLAGARNTGELFF

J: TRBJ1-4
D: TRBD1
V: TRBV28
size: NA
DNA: TGTGCCAGCAGTTCCCCGGGACAGGGGCTGGATGAAAAACTGTTTTTT
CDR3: CASSSPGQGLDEKLFF

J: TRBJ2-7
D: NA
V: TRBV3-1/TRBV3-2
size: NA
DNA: TGTGCCAGCAGCCAATACTACGAGCAGTACTTC
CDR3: CASSQYYEQYF

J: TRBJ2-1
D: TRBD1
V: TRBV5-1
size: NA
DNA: TGCGCCAGCAGCCCCGGGGACAGATCAATTTACAATGAGCAGTTCTTC
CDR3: CASSPGDRSIYNEQFF

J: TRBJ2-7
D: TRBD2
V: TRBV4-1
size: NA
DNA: TGCGCCAGCAGCCCTCACCCGTTAAAGGTAAGCGGGGAGATATTTAGAGGCTACGAGCAGTACTTC
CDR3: CASSPHPLKVSGEIFRGYEQYF

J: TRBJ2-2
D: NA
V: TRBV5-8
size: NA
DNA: TGTGCCAGCAGCTTGGTCTTGGGGCCCGGGGAGCTGTTTTTT
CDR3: CASSLVLGPGELFF

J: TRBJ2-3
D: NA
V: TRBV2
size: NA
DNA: TGTGCCAGCTGTAGGCAGGGAGCAGATACGCAGTATTTT
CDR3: CASCRQGADTQYF

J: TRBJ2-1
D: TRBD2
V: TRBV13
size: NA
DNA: TGTGCCAGCAGCTTAGACAGCGGGGGGGCTACTGAGCAGTTCTTC
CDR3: CASSLDSGGATEQFF

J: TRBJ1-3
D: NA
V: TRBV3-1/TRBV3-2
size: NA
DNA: TGTGCCAGCAGCCAAGTGGAGGGGGGCTCCCTCTCCTCTGGAAACACCATATATTTT
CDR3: CASSQVEGGSLSSGNTIYF

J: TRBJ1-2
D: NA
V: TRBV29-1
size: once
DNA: TGCAGCGTTGAGACGGTTAACTATGGCTACACCTTC
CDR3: CSVETVNYGYTF

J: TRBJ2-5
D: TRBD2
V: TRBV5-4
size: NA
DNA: TGTGCCAGCAGCTATACTAGCGACGTAGAAGAGACCCAGTACTTC
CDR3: CASSYTSDVEETQYF

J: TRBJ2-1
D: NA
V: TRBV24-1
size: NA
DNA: TGTGCCACCAGTGTCTCACGGCAGGGGACCGATGAGCAGTTCTTC
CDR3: CATSVSRQGTDEQFF

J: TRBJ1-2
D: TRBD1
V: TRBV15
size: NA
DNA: TGTGCCACCAGCAGAGACTTATTGGGACAGGGAAACGTTTATGGCTACACCTTC
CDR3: CATSRDLLGQGNVYGYTF

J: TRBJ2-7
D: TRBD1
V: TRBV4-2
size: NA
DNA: TGTGCCAGCAGCCAACAGACAGGGGAGTACGAGCAGTACTTC
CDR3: CASSQQTGEYEQYF

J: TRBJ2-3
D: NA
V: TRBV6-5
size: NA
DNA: TGTGCCAGCCGTCAGGGGGGCATAACAGATACGCAGTATTTT
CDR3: CASRQGGITDTQYF

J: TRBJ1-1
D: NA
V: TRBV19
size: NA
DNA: TGTGCCAGTAGTAGGGGCCGCTCTATGAACACTGAAGCTTTCTTT
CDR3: CASSRGRSMNTEAFF

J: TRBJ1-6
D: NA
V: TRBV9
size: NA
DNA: TGTGCCAGCAGCGTGGGCGGCGCTGGTAATTCACCCCTCCACTTT
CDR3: CASSVGGAGNSPLHF